The rows below give T cell receptor beta chains drawn from one sample of a study of blood T cell repertoires in COVID-19. Profiling relied on immunoSEQ multiplex PCR, and the TCRdb table lists in-frame clones only, not all of them. The sample shows about 290,000 clones, around four fifths of them seen only once. The sequenced material came from peripheral blood. These receptor sequences come from a woman between 50 and 59 years old with active or convalescent COVID-19. Each CDR3 is given with its conserved first and last residue. A D gene is named only where the DNA matches it firmly. The size of a clone is reported for some rows only, either as once, few or many, or as a class for expanded clones.

abundance: NA; v_gene: TRBV4-1; j_gene: TRBJ2-5; d_gene: NA; CDR3aa: CASSRLGLYQETQYF; CDR3nt: TGCGCCAGCAGCCGTTTAGGACTGTACCAAGAGACCCAGTACTTC
abundance: NA; v_gene: TRBV6-5; j_gene: TRBJ1-3; d_gene: NA; CDR3aa: CASSSAGVGRNTIYF; CDR3nt: TGTGCCAGCAGTTCGGCGGGGGTCGGGAGAAACACCATATATTTT
abundance: NA; v_gene: TRBV13; j_gene: TRBJ2-1; d_gene: TRBD1; CDR3aa: CASSSRQGDYNEQFF; CDR3nt: TGTGCCAGCAGCTCCCGACAGGGGGACTACAATGAGCAGTTCTTC
abundance: once; v_gene: TRBV19; j_gene: TRBJ1-2; d_gene: NA; CDR3aa: CASSMVSGYGYTF; CDR3nt: TGTGCCAGTAGTATGGTCTCCGGGTATGGCTACACCTTC
abundance: NA; v_gene: TRBV6-5; j_gene: TRBJ1-5; d_gene: NA; CDR3aa: CASGGVNQPQHF; CDR3nt: TGTGCCAGCGGGGGGGTTAATCAGCCCCAGCATTTT
abundance: NA; v_gene: TRBV3-1/TRBV3-2; j_gene: TRBJ2-7; d_gene: NA; CDR3aa: CASSPQRRAYEQYF; CDR3nt: TGTGCCAGCAGCCCTCAGAGGAGGGCCTACGAGCAGTACTTC
abundance: NA; v_gene: TRBV6-4; j_gene: TRBJ1-1; d_gene: TRBD1; CDR3aa: CASSPTTGAGEAFF; CDR3nt: TGTGCCAGCAGTCCCACGACAGGGGCTGGTGAAGCTTTCTTT
abundance: NA; v_gene: TRBV5-4; j_gene: TRBJ1-6; d_gene: NA; CDR3aa: CASSPGSLPSPLHF; CDR3nt: TGTGCCAGCAGCCCTGGCTCATTGCCTTCACCCCTCCACTTT
abundance: NA; v_gene: TRBV2; j_gene: TRBJ2-5; d_gene: TRBD1; CDR3aa: CASSAGQGERETQYF; CDR3nt: TGTGCCAGCAGCGCGGGACAGGGGGAGAGAGAGACCCAGTACTTC
abundance: NA; v_gene: TRBV6-1; j_gene: TRBJ1-2; d_gene: NA; CDR3aa: CASSEGQGLGGYTF; CDR3nt: TGTGCCAGCAGTGAAGGGCAGGGCCTAGGCGGCTACACCTTC
abundance: once; v_gene: TRBV5-6; j_gene: TRBJ2-3; d_gene: NA; CDR3aa: CASSLGHRTDTQYF; CDR3nt: TGTGCCAGCAGCTTAGGACATCGCACAGATACGCAGTATTTT
abundance: NA; v_gene: TRBV7-9; j_gene: TRBJ1-4; d_gene: TRBD1; CDR3aa: CASSLAQGAREKLFF; CDR3nt: TGTGCCAGCAGCTTAGCGCAGGGGGCTAGGGAAAAACTGTTTTTT
abundance: NA; v_gene: TRBV11-2; j_gene: TRBJ1-1; d_gene: NA; CDR3aa: CASSLNAGSVLFEAFF; CDR3nt: TGTGCCAGCAGCTTAAATGCAGGCTCCGTCCTTTTTGAAGCTTTCTTT
abundance: NA; v_gene: TRBV6-5; j_gene: TRBJ2-1; d_gene: TRBD2; CDR3aa: CASTGLARGYNEQFF; CDR3nt: TGTGCCAGCACCGGACTAGCGCGGGGGTACAATGAGCAGTTCTTC
abundance: NA; v_gene: TRBV14; j_gene: TRBJ1-1; d_gene: NA; CDR3aa: CASSHLGGTEAFF; CDR3nt: TGTGCCAGCAGCCACCTAGGGGGCACTGAAGCTTTCTTT
abundance: NA; v_gene: TRBV19; j_gene: TRBJ1-1; d_gene: TRBD1; CDR3aa: CASSTPGQQNTEAFF; CDR3nt: TGTGCCAGTAGTACCCCGGGACAGCAGAACACTGAAGCTTTCTTT
abundance: NA; v_gene: TRBV7-8; j_gene: TRBJ2-5; d_gene: NA; CDR3aa: CASSLGRKETQYF; CDR3nt: TGTGCCAGCAGCTTGGGCCGGAAAGAGACCCAGTACTTC
abundance: NA; v_gene: TRBV29-1; j_gene: TRBJ2-3; d_gene: NA; CDR3aa: CSVGWRARSTDTQYF; CDR3nt: TGCAGCGTTGGGTGGCGGGCCCGTAGCACAGATACGCAGTATTTT
abundance: once; v_gene: TRBV18; j_gene: TRBJ1-6; d_gene: TRBD1; CDR3aa: CASSPGTGGISPLHF; CDR3nt: TGTGCCAGCTCACCGGGGACAGGCGGGATTTCACCCCTCCACTTT
abundance: few; v_gene: TRBV11-2; j_gene: TRBJ2-7; d_gene: NA; CDR3aa: CASSPRPSYEQYF; CDR3nt: TGTGCCAGCAGCCCGAGGCCTTCCTACGAGCAGTACTTC
abundance: NA; v_gene: TRBV6-2/TRBV6-3; j_gene: TRBJ2-3; d_gene: TRBD2; CDR3aa: CASSYSPPTSGRAHTQYF; CDR3nt: TGTGCCAGCAGTTACTCCCCTCCGACTAGCGGGAGGGCCCATACGCAGTATTTT
abundance: NA; v_gene: TRBV5-1; j_gene: TRBJ2-2; d_gene: NA; CDR3aa: CASLRGGSGNTGELFF; CDR3nt: TGCGCCAGTCTTCGTGGGGGTAGCGGGAACACCGGGGAGCTGTTTTTT
abundance: NA; v_gene: TRBV18; j_gene: TRBJ2-3; d_gene: TRBD2; CDR3aa: CASSPSGPGTSGSVSDTQYF; CDR3nt: TGTGCCAGCTCACCGTCAGGACCCGGGACTAGCGGGAGCGTCTCCGATACGCAGTATTTT
abundance: NA; v_gene: TRBV10-3; j_gene: TRBJ2-4; d_gene: NA; CDR3aa: CATASSQAKNIQYF; CDR3nt: TGTGCCACCGCCTCTTCACAAGCCAAAAACATTCAGTACTTC
abundance: NA; v_gene: TRBV12-5; j_gene: TRBJ2-1; d_gene: TRBD2; CDR3aa: CASEGGYYNEQFF; CDR3nt: TGTGCTAGTGAGGGAGGGTACTACAATGAGCAGTTCTTC
abundance: NA; v_gene: TRBV7-3; j_gene: TRBJ1-1; d_gene: NA; CDR3aa: CASSLSTGNTEAFF; CDR3nt: TGTGCCAGCAGCTTAAGTACGGGGAACACTGAAGCTTTCTTT
abundance: NA; v_gene: TRBV11-3; j_gene: TRBJ2-2; d_gene: TRBD2; CDR3aa: CASSGSGKNTGELFF; CDR3nt: TGTGCCAGCAGCGGTAGCGGGAAGAACACCGGGGAGCTGTTTTTT
abundance: NA; v_gene: TRBV10-2; j_gene: TRBJ2-7; d_gene: NA; CDR3aa: CATNTLRQVQNEQYF; CDR3nt: TGCGCCACCAATACCTTAAGACAGGTCCAAAACGAGCAGTACTTC
abundance: NA; v_gene: TRBV28; j_gene: TRBJ2-7; d_gene: NA; CDR3aa: CASSLWAPEGSYEQYF; CDR3nt: TGTGCCAGCAGTTTATGGGCCCCGGAGGGCTCCTACGAGCAGTACTTC
abundance: NA; v_gene: TRBV19; j_gene: TRBJ2-3; d_gene: NA; CDR3aa: CASGVSGVTSTDTQYF; CDR3nt: TGTGCCAGTGGGGTTAGCGGAGTAACTAGCACAGATACGCAGTATTTT
abundance: NA; v_gene: TRBV10-3; j_gene: TRBJ1-1; d_gene: NA; CDR3aa: CAIRDGGHRGTEAFF; CDR3nt: TGTGCCATCAGAGATGGGGGACACCGTGGCACTGAAGCTTTCTTT
abundance: NA; v_gene: TRBV5-4; j_gene: TRBJ2-5; d_gene: TRBD2; CDR3aa: CASSWRAGGGETQYF; CDR3nt: TGTGCCAGCAGCTGGCGAGCGGGAGGGGGAGAGACCCAGTACTTC
abundance: few; v_gene: TRBV18; j_gene: TRBJ2-2; d_gene: TRBD2; CDR3aa: CASSPGLADGELFF; CDR3nt: TGTGCCAGCTCACCAGGGCTAGCGGACGGGGAGCTGTTTTTT
abundance: few; v_gene: TRBV2; j_gene: TRBJ2-3; d_gene: NA; CDR3aa: CASQDTSTDTQYF; CDR3nt: TGTGCCAGCCAAGACACCAGCACAGATACGCAGTATTTT
abundance: NA; v_gene: TRBV9; j_gene: TRBJ2-3; d_gene: NA; CDR3aa: CASSVGGVGTDTQYF; CDR3nt: TGTGCCAGCAGCGTAGGGGGAGTAGGCACAGATACGCAGTATTTT
abundance: NA; v_gene: TRBV28; j_gene: TRBJ1-2; d_gene: TRBD1; CDR3aa: CASSPGQGYFYTF; CDR3nt: TGTGCCAGCAGCCCAGGACAGGGTTACTTTTACACCTTC
abundance: NA; v_gene: TRBV25-1; j_gene: TRBJ1-2; d_gene: NA; CDR3aa: CASSDISPRGHGYTF; CDR3nt: TGTGCCAGCAGTGACATCTCTCCGCGAGGGCATGGCTACACCTTC
abundance: NA; v_gene: TRBV5-1; j_gene: TRBJ1-1; d_gene: NA; CDR3aa: CASSLAGRGGMNTEAFF; CDR3nt: TGCGCCAGCAGCTTGGCCGGCAGGGGAGGGATGAACACTGAAGCTTTCTTT
abundance: once; v_gene: TRBV4-2; j_gene: TRBJ2-3; d_gene: TRBD2; CDR3aa: CASSPRGGSYTDTQYF; CDR3nt: TGTGCCAGCAGCCCTAGGGGCGGGAGTTATACAGATACGCAGTATTTT
abundance: NA; v_gene: TRBV2; j_gene: TRBJ2-1; d_gene: TRBD2; CDR3aa: CASSPPGGSGQFF; CDR3nt: TGTGCCAGCAGCCCGCCGGGCGGGAGCGGGCAGTTCTTC
abundance: NA; v_gene: TRBV6-5; j_gene: TRBJ2-7; d_gene: TRBD2; CDR3aa: CASSDSGTSEQYF; CDR3nt: TGTGCCAGCAGCGATAGCGGGACCTCCGAGCAGTACTTC
abundance: NA; v_gene: TRBV6-5; j_gene: TRBJ1-1; d_gene: TRBD1; CDR3aa: CASTRDRNTEAFF; CDR3nt: TGTGCCAGCACCCGGGACAGGAACACTGAAGCTTTCTTT
abundance: NA; v_gene: TRBV5-4; j_gene: TRBJ1-4; d_gene: NA; CDR3aa: CASRGAPTNEKLFF; CDR3nt: TGTGCCAGCAGGGGAGCTCCAACTAATGAAAAACTGTTTTTT
abundance: few; v_gene: TRBV2; j_gene: TRBJ2-1; d_gene: NA; CDR3aa: CASSALTGYNEQFF; CDR3nt: TGTGCCAGCAGCGCCCTGACAGGATACAATGAGCAGTTCTTC
abundance: NA; v_gene: TRBV7-9; j_gene: TRBJ2-3; d_gene: TRBD2; CDR3aa: CASSGTSGTDTQYF; CDR3nt: TGTGCCAGCAGCGGGACTAGCGGAACAGATACGCAGTATTTT
abundance: NA; v_gene: TRBV6-5; j_gene: TRBJ2-1; d_gene: TRBD2; CDR3aa: CASSYSSAGDYEQFF; CDR3nt: TGTGCCAGCAGTTACTCGTCAGCGGGAGACTATGAGCAGTTCTTC
abundance: NA; v_gene: TRBV6-5; j_gene: TRBJ2-3; d_gene: TRBD1; CDR3aa: CASTTGGPSTDTQYF; CDR3nt: TGTGCCAGCACCACAGGGGGCCCTAGCACAGATACGCAGTATTTT
abundance: few; v_gene: TRBV2; j_gene: TRBJ1-5; d_gene: NA; CDR3aa: CASSPPDSTRRQPQHF; CDR3nt: TGTGCCAGCAGCCCCCCGGACAGCACCCGGCGGCAGCCCCAGCATTTT
abundance: NA; v_gene: TRBV2; j_gene: TRBJ2-6; d_gene: NA; CDR3aa: CASGEGAASGANVLTF; CDR3nt: TGTGCCAGCGGGGAAGGGGCCGCCTCTGGGGCCAACGTCCTGACTTTC
abundance: NA; v_gene: TRBV5-1; j_gene: TRBJ2-3; d_gene: TRBD2; CDR3aa: CASSLALTSGTDTQYF; CDR3nt: TGCGCCAGCAGCTTGGCCCTCACTAGCGGCACAGATACGCAGTATTTT
abundance: NA; v_gene: TRBV19; j_gene: TRBJ2-7; d_gene: NA; CDR3aa: CASSSRDSPYEQYF; CDR3nt: TGTGCCAGTAGTTCCCGGGACTCGCCCTACGAGCAGTACTTC
abundance: NA; v_gene: TRBV18; j_gene: TRBJ2-7; d_gene: TRBD1; CDR3aa: CASSPRLGTGDYEQYF; CDR3nt: TGTGCCAGCTCACCCCGGTTAGGAACAGGGGACTACGAGCAGTACTTC
abundance: NA; v_gene: TRBV5-6; j_gene: TRBJ2-3; d_gene: TRBD2; CDR3aa: CASSLRSGSADTQYF; CDR3nt: TGTGCCAGCAGCTTGCGTAGCGGGAGCGCAGATACGCAGTATTTT
abundance: NA; v_gene: TRBV19; j_gene: TRBJ2-7; d_gene: TRBD1; CDR3aa: CASSKGTGAFAYEQYF; CDR3nt: TGTGCCAGTAGTAAAGGGACAGGGGCGTTTGCCTACGAGCAGTACTTC
abundance: NA; v_gene: TRBV5-1; j_gene: TRBJ1-2; d_gene: NA; CDR3aa: CASSANRGPYGYTF; CDR3nt: TGCGCCAGCAGCGCGAACAGAGGGCCCTATGGCTACACCTTC
abundance: NA; v_gene: TRBV24-1; j_gene: TRBJ2-1; d_gene: TRBD1; CDR3aa: CATSARPGQDHPNEQFF; CDR3nt: TGTGCCACCAGTGCTAGGCCGGGACAGGACCACCCCAATGAGCAGTTCTTC
abundance: NA; v_gene: TRBV28; j_gene: TRBJ1-5; d_gene: TRBD1; CDR3aa: CASSSTGGSLPQHF; CDR3nt: TGTGCCAGCAGTTCCACAGGGGGCTCTCTGCCCCAGCATTTT
abundance: NA; v_gene: TRBV11-2; j_gene: TRBJ2-7; d_gene: TRBD2; CDR3aa: CASRPWGGLRYEQYF; CDR3nt: TGTGCCAGCAGGCCCTGGGGGGGTCTGAGGTACGAGCAGTACTTC
abundance: once; v_gene: TRBV4-2; j_gene: TRBJ2-5; d_gene: TRBD2; CDR3aa: CASSQVSSGKETQYF; CDR3nt: TGTGCCAGCAGCCAAGTGTCTAGCGGTAAAGAGACCCAGTACTTC